A single sample is the source of the 2 T cell receptor beta chains below, sequenced in a study of blood T cells in healthy people across ages. It was with a sample-barcoded 5' primer and a J-beta primer mix that a second PCR of about 6 to 12 cycles was run. One entry per CDR3 protein, called by TCRdb with MiXCR from the 5' RACE reads. The top ten clones hold 22% of a sample with under 950,000 distinct CDR3 sequences, about 20% of them seen once. Material: blood. The origin of the receptors is a man aged 70 or older in good health.

J is TRBJ2-1 and V is TRBV10-3; TRBD1 might be the D (6 bases). The end of the DNA fits TRBJ2-7 better, so the J call may be wrong. Germline CDR1 is ENHRY and CDR2 is SYGVKD. CDR3 length equals 12 residues. The CDR3 DNA is TGTGCCATCAGTACAGGGACCTACGAGCAGTACGTC. Translated: CAISTGTYEQYV.

This sequence joins TRBV20-1 and TRBJ2-3; TRBD1 matches 8 bases. The CDR3 has 15 amino acids. V trimming: 5 bases; J trimming: 4 bases; junction bases outside the gene matches: 11. CDR1 and CDR2 from the germline V gene are DFQATT and SNEGSKA (reference sequence). The CDR3 DNA reads TGCAGTGCTCCCCCCCAGGGGGCGGTTTCAGATACGCAGTATTTT. Its translation is CSAPPQGAVSDTQYF.